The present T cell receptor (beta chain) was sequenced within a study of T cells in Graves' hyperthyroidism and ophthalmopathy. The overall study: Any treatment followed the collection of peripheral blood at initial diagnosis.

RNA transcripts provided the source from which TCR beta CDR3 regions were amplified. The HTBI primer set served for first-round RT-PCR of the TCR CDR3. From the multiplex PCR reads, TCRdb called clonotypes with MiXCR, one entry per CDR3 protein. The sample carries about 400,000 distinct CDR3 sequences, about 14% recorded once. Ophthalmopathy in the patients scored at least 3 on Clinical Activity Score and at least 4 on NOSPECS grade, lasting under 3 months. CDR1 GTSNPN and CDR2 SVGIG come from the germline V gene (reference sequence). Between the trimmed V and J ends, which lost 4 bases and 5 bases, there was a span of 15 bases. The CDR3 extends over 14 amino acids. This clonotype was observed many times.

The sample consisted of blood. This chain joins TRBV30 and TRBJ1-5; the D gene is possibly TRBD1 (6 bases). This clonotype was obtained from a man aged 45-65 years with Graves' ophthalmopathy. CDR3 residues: CAWNMGGADQPQHF. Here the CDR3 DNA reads TGTGCCTGGAACATGGGGGGGGCGGATCAGCCCCAGCATTTT.